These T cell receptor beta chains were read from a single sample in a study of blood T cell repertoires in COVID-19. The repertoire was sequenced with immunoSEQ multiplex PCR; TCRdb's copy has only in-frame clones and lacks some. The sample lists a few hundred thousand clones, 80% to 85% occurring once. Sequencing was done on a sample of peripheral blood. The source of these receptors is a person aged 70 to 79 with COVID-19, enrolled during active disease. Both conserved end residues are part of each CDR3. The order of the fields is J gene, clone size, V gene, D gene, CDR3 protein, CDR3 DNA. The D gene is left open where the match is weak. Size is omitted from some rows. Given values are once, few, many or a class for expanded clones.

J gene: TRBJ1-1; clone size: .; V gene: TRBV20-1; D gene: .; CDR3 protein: CSASPQGTTEAFF; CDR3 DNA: TGCAGTGCTAGTCCGCAGGGGACCACTGAAGCTTTCTTT
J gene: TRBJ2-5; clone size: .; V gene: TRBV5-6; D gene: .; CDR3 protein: CASSLAGWTLQETQYF; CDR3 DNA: TGTGCCAGCAGCTTGGCCGGATGGACTCTACAAGAGACCCAGTACTTC
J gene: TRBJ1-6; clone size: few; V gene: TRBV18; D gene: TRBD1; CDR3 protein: CASSPNDRVINSPLHF; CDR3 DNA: TGTGCCAGCTCACCTAATGACAGGGTGATTAATTCACCCCTCCACTTT
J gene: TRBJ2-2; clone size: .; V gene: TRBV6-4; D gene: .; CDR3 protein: CASSGLLNTGELFF; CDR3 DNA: TGTGCCAGCAGCGGACTACTAAACACCGGGGAGCTGTTTTTT
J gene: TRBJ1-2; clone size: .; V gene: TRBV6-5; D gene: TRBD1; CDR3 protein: CASSYLETGQGTGYTF; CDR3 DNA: TGTGCCAGCAGTTATCTCGAAACGGGACAGGGTACCGGCTACACCTTC
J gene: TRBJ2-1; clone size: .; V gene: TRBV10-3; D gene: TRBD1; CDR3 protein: CAISAGTGLNEQFF; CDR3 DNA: TGTGCCATCAGTGCCGGGACAGGGCTCAATGAGCAGTTCTTC
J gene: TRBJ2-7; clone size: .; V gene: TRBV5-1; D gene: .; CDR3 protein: CASSLGFSSSYEQYF; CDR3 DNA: TGCGCCAGCAGCTTGGGTTTTTCGAGCTCCTACGAGCAGTACTTC
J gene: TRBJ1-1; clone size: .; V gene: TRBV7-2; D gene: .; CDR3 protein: CASSFVPRASEAFF; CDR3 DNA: TGTGCCAGCAGCTTCGTCCCCAGAGCTAGTGAAGCTTTCTTT
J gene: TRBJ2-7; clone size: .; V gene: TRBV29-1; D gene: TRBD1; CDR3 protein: CSVEDRQGAREQYF; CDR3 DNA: TGCAGCGTTGAAGATCGGCAGGGGGCCCGAGAGCAGTACTTC
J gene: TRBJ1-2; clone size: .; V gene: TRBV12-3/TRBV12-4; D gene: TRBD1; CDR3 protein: CASTTGVGGYTF; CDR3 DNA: TGTGCCAGCACTACAGGGGTGGGAGGCTACACCTTC
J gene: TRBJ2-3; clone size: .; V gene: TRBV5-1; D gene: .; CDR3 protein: CASSLGQGSTDTQYF; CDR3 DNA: TGCGCCAGCAGCTTGGGTCAGGGAAGCACAGATACGCAGTATTTT
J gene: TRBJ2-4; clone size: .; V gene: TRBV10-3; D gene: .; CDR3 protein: CAISESDPQGNIQYF; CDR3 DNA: TGTGCCATCAGTGAGTCGGATCCCCAGGGGAACATTCAGTACTTC
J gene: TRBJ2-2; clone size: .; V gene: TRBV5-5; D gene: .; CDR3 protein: CASSLGLVPGELFF; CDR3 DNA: TGTGCCAGCAGCTTGGGCCTAGTTCCCGGGGAGCTGTTTTTT
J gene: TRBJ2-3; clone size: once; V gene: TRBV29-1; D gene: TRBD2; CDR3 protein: CSAAGGPDTQYF; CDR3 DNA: TGCAGCGCCGCGGGGGGACCAGATACGCAGTATTTT
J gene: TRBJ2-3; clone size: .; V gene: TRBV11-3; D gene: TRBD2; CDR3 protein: CASSLGGSERGTQYF; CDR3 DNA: TGTGCCAGCAGCTTAGGCGGGTCCGAGCGGGGCACGCAGTATTTT
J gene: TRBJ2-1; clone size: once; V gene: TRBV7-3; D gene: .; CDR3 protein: CASSTGNEQFF; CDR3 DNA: TGTGCCAGCAGTACAGGCAATGAGCAGTTCTTC
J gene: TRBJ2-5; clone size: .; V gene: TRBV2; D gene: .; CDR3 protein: CASIRGGETQYF; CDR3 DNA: TGTGCCAGCATTAGGGGTGGTGAGACCCAGTACTTC
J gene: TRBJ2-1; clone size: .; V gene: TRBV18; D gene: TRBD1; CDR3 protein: CASSGGQGLNEQFF; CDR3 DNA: TGTGCCAGCTCAGGTGGACAGGGCCTCAATGAGCAGTTCTTC
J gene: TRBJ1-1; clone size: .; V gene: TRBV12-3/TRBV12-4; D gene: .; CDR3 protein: CASSRRAEAFF; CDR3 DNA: TGTGCCAGCAGCCGGAGGGCTGAAGCTTTCTTT
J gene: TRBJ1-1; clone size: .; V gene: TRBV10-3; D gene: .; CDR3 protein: CAISERGNGAEAFF; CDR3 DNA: TGTGCCATCAGTGAGAGGGGAAATGGGGCTGAAGCTTTCTTT
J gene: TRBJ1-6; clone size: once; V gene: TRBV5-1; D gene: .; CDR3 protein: CASSYGQNSYNSPLHF; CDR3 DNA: TGCGCCAGCAGTTACGGACAGAACTCCTATAATTCACCCCTCCACTTT
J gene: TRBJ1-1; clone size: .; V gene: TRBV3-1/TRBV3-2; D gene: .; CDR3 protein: CASSPTKRMTGTPDEAFF; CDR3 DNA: TGTGCCAGCAGCCCTACTAAACGAATGACAGGAACCCCGGATGAAGCTTTCTTT
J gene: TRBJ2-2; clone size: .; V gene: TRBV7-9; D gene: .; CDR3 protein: CASSSPLNTGELFF; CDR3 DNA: TGTGCCAGCAGCAGCCCTCTTAACACCGGGGAGCTGTTTTTT
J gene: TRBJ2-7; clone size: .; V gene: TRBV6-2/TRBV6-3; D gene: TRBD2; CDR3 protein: CASSNGGGVGEQYF; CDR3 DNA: TGTGCCAGCAGCAATGGGGGGGGAGTCGGCGAGCAGTACTTC
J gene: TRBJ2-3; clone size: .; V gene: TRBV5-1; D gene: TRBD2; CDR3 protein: CASRTSGTTDTQYF; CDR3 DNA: TGCGCCAGCCGGACTAGCGGGACCACAGATACGCAGTATTTT
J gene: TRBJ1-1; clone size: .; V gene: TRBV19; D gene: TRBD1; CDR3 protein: CASTWTGTEAFF; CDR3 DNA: TGTGCCAGTACTTGGACAGGAACTGAAGCTTTCTTT